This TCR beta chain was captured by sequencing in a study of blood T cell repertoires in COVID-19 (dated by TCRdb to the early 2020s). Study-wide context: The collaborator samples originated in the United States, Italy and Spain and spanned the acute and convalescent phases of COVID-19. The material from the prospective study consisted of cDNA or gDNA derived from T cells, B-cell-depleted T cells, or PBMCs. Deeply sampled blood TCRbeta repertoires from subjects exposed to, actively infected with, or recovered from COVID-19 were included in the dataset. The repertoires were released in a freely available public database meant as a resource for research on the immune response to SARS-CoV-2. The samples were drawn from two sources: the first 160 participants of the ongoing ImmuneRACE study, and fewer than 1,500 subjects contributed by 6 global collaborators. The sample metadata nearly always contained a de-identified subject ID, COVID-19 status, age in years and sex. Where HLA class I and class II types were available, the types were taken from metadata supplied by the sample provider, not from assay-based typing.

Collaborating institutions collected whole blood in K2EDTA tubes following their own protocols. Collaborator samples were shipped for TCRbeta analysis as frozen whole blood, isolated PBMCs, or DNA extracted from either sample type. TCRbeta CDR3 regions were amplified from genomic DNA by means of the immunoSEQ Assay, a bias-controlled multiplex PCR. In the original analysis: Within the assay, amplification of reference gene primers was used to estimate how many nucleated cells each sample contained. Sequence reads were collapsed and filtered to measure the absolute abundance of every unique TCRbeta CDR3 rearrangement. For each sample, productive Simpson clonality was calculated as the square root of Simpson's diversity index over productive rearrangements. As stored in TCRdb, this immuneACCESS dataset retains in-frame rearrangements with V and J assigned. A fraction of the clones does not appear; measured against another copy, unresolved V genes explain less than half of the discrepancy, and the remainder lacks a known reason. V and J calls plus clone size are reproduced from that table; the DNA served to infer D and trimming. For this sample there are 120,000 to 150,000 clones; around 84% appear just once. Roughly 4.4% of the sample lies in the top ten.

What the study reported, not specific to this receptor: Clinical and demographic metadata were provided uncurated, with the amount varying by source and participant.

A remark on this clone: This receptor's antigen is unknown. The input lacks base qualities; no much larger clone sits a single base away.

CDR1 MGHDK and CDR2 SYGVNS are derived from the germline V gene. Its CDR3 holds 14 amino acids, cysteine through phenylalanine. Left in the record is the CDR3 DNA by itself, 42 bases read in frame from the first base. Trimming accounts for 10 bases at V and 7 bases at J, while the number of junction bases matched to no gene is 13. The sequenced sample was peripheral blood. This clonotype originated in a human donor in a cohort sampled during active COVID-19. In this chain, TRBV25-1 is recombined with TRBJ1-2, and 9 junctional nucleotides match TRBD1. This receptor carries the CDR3 CATQTQGAIGGYTF. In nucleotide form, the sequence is TGTGCCACTCAAACACAGGGGGCAATAGGTGGCTACACCTTC.